The 14 T cell receptor beta chains below come from one sample, sequenced in a study of blood T cell repertoires in COVID-19. Assay used: immunoSEQ multiplex PCR; TCRdb lists only in-frame clones, some missing. This repertoire shows about 100,000 clones, roughly 90% found once; its top ten account for 2.1%. The sequencing input was peripheral blood. The receptor set was obtained from a man aged 50-60 years with active COVID-19.

V gene TRBV6-6 combines with J gene TRBJ2-1; TRBD2 matches at 7 bases. Trimming took 4 bases from V and 0 from J; bases not matched to a gene: 3. The CDR3 covers 15 residues. Germline CDR1 and CDR2: MNHNY and SVGAGI (reference sequence). The CDR3 nucleotides are TGTGCCAGCAGTTCTAGCGGCAGCTCCTACAATGAGCAGTTCTTC. Translation: CASSSSGSSYNEQFF.

The chain uses TRBV5-8 and TRBJ1-4; the match to TRBD1 covers 8 bases. The J segment lost 8 bases and the V segment lost 0 bases, leaving 9 bases of the junction unmatched. This CDR3 spans 16 amino acids. Germline V gene data show CDR1 as SGHTS and CDR2 as YDEGEE. CDR3 amino acids: CASSLGYGQGYEKLFF. The CDR3 DNA reads TGTGCCAGCAGCTTGGGATACGGACAGGGCTACGAAAAACTGTTTTTT.

The rearrangement uses TRBV5-1 and TRBJ2-4; weak D call: TRBD2 (6 bases). Germline CDR1 reads SGHRS; CDR2 reads YFSETQ. The CDR3 has 13 residues. Trimming removed 0 bases from V and 7 bases from J, with 8 bases in between. The CDR3 sequence is CASSLARGNIQYF. The DNA for the CDR3 is TGCGCCAGCAGCTTGGCCCGGGGGAACATTCAGTACTTC.

J is TRBJ1-2 and V is TRBV30; 7 bases map to TRBD1. V was pared by 0 bases and J by 7 bases, with 5 bases of the junction left unmatched. The CDR3 loop spans 13 amino acids. The germline V gene has CDR1 GTSNPN and CDR2 SVGIG (reference sequence). CDR3 region: CAWSVGQIGGYTF. The CDR3 nucleotides read TGTGCCTGGAGTGTGGGACAGATAGGTGGCTACACCTTC.

This rearrangement joins TRBV10-3 to TRBJ1-2; TRBD1 might be the D (5 bases). Looked up from germline, CDR1 is ENHRY and CDR2 is SYGVKD. V lost 6 bases, J lost 6 bases, and 11 bases lay in between. The CDR3 extends over 12 amino acids. The CDR3 sequence is CAIRVAGHGYTF. The CDR3 DNA follows: TGTGCCATCAGGGTTGCGGGGCATGGCTACACCTTC.

There are a few counts of this clone. The V call is TRBV7-3, the J call TRBJ1-6, with no clear D. This CDR3 has 13 amino acids. Germline V lookup: CDR1 SGHTA, CDR2 FQGTGA. The V end lost 2 bases, the J end lost 6 bases, and 5 bases lay between the germline ends. The CDR3 region is CASSLGGNSPLHF. The DNA for the CDR3 is TGTGCCAGCAGCTTAGGCGGTAATTCACCCCTCCACTTT.

This clone showed up just once. The chain couples TRBV7-2 to TRBJ1-1, with 10 bases identical to TRBD1. Per germline, CDR1 SGHTA and CDR2 FQGNSA. J gave up 2 bases and V 6 bases, and 9 bases lay outside the gene matches. The CDR3 has 16 amino acids. CDR3 DNA sequence: TGTGCCAGCAGACTAGACAGGGGGCGAAGTAACACTGAAGCTTTCTTT. Its protein is CASRLDRGRSNTEAFF. The variable domain in full, with the rest retrieved from reference TRBV7-2 and TRBJ1-1, is GAGVSQSPSNKVTEKGKDVELRCDPISGHTALYWYRQSLGQGLEFLIYFQGNSAPDKSGLPSDRFSAERTGGSVSTLTIQRTQQEDSAVYLCASRLDRGRSNTEAFFGQGTRLTVV.

This chain joins TRBV2 and TRBJ2-3, with 9 bases aligning to TRBD2. The trim removed 3 bases at V and 8 bases at J, leaving 6 bases unmatched. This CDR3 region has 14 residues. The germline V gene has CDR1 SNHLY and CDR2 FYNNEI. This chain's CDR3 is CASSEGTSPITQYF. CDR3 DNA sequence: TGTGCCAGCAGTGAGGGGACTAGCCCGATTACGCAGTATTTT.

This sequence joins TRBV7-6 and TRBJ2-1, with D possibly matching TRBD2 (7 bases). CDR3 length: 16 amino acids. Germline CDR1 is SGHVS and CDR2 is FNYEAQ. The V end was cut by 1 base, the J end by 4 bases, with 14 bases between. The CDR3 DNA reads TGTGCCAGCAGCTTAGACGGAGGGGGGGTTTACAATGAGCAGTTCTTC. This translates into CASSLDGGGVYNEQFF.

The chain joins TRBV14 to TRBJ2-7, with a weak D call TRBD2 (6 bases). Germline V CDR1 and CDR2: SGHDN, FVKESK. V lost 1 base to trimming and J lost 4 bases, with 20 bases between them. This CDR3 comprises 17 residues. In DNA form, the CDR3 reads TGTGCCAGCAGCCAAGGGGGCGCATATGCGGGACGTTACGAGCAGTACGTC. Amino acids: CASSQGGAYAGRYEQYV.

CDR3 DNA: TGTGCCAGCAGCCAAGGATCTCGGGTGAAAGAGACCCAGTACTTC. Translating gives CASSQGSRVKETQYF. This chain joins TRBV3-1 (or the pseudogene TRBV3-2) and TRBJ2-5, with D unresolved. This CDR3 is built from 15 residues. V was pared by 1 base and J by 3 bases, with 12 bases between. Looked up from germline, CDR1 is LGHDT and CDR2 is YNNKEL (reference sequence).

The gene calls are TRBV27 and TRBJ1-6; D gene uncertain. The CDR3 length is 12 residues. Per the germline V gene, CDR1 is MNHEY and CDR2 is SMNVEV (reference sequence). V lost 8 bases to trimming and J lost 9 bases, with 11 bases between them. The CDR3 region has the DNA TGTGCCAGCCGGGATCCCCTTTCACCCCTCCACTTT. Translated: CASRDPLSPLHF.

The rearrangement uses TRBV6-5 and TRBJ1-4, with 9 bases aligning to TRBD1. Germline values: CDR1 MNHEY, CDR2 SVGAGI. The CDR3 runs to 14 residues. V was clipped by 5 bases and J by 6 bases; unmatched bases: 4. CDR3 bases: TGTGCCAGCAGTACAGGGGGCAGGCATGAAAAACTGTTTTTT. Protein product: CASSTGGRHEKLFF.

The genes are TRBV18 and TRBJ2-1; a weak D match, TRBD1 (6 bases). The V end was cut by 0 bases, the J end by 7 bases, with 19 bases between. The germline CDR1 and CDR2 sequences are KGHSH and LQKENI. The CDR3 contains 17 residues. CDR3 DNA: TGTGCCAGCTCACCACCGAACCAGGGGCGCCACGGGAATGAGCAGTTCTTC. This gives the protein CASSPPNQGRHGNEQFF.